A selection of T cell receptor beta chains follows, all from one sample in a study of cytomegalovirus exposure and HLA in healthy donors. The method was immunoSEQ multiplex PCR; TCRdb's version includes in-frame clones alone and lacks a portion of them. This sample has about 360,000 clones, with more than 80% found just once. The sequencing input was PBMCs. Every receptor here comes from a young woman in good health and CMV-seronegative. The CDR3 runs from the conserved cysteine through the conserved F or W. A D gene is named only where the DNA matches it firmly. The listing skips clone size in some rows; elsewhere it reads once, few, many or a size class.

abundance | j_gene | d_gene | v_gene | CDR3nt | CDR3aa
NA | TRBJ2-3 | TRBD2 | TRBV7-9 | TGTGCCAGCAGCTTAGGCGGGAGGGTTTATATAGATACGCAGTATTTT | CASSLGGRVYIDTQYF
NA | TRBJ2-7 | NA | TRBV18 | TGTGCCAGCTCGTCTCCCCCGGGGGAGCAGTACTTC | CASSSPPGEQYF
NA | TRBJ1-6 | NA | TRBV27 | TGTGCCAGCAGTTTTACCGGGACAAGCTCCTATAATTCACCCCTCCACTTT | CASSFTGTSSYNSPLHF
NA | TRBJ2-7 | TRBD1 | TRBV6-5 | TGTGCCAGCAGTACAGGGGGGTACGAGCAGTACTTC | CASSTGGYEQYF
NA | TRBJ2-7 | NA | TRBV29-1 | TGCAGCGTCATGAGGGGGGGGAACGACGAGCAGTACTTC | CSVMRGGNDEQYF
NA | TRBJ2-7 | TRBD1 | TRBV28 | TGTGCCAGCAGTTTGGGCGGGACAGGGGAGGTCGAGCAGTACTTC | CASSLGGTGEVEQYF
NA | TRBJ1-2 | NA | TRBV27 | TGTGCCAGCAGAGGGGCAGCCTATGGCTACACCTTC | CASRGAAYGYTF
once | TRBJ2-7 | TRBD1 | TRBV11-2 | TGTGCCAGCAGCCACCGGGACAGGGGCGGAGGCGAGCAGTACTTC | CASSHRDRGGGEQYF
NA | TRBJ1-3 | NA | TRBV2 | TGTGCCAGCAGTGAAGGGTGGGGGCCTGGAAACACCATATATTTT | CASSEGWGPGNTIYF
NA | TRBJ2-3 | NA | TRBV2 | TGTGCCAGCTATAGGGACTCCTACACAGATACGCAGTATTTT | CASYRDSYTDTQYF
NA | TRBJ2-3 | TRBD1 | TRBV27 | TGTGCCGTCAAGGGGGACTACACTTACCGGGACAGGGATGGAGATACGCAGTATTTT | CAVKGDYTYRDRDGDTQYF
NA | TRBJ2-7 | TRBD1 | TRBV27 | TGTGCCAGCAGTTTAATCGGAGGACAGGGGGCCTACGAGCAGTACTTC | CASSLIGGQGAYEQYF
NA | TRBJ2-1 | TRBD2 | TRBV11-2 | TGTGCCAGCAGCCAACTATCTTACGGACTAGCGGCTTACAATGAGCAGTTCTTC | CASSQLSYGLAAYNEQFF
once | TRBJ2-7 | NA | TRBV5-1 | TGCGCCAGCAGCTCCGGGGGGCCCTACGAGCAGTACTTC | CASSSGGPYEQYF
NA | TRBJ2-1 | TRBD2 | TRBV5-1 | TGCGCCAGCAGCTTGGCGGCTAGCGGGGGAGTTGAGCAGTTCTTC | CASSLAASGGVEQFF
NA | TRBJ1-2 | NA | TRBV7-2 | TGTGCCAGCAGCCCCGAGAGGTCCTATGGCTACACCTTC | CASSPERSYGYTF
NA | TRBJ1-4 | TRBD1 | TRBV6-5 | TGTGCCAGCAGTGCCGGACAGGGAGGGAATGAAAAACTGTTTTTT | CASSAGQGGNEKLFF
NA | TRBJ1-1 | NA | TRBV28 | TGTGCCAGCAGTTTACTGGGCATGAACACTGAAGCTTTCTTT | CASSLLGMNTEAFF
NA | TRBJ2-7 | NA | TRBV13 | TGTGCCAGCAGCTTAGCGGGCCAGGGAAAGTACGAGCAGTACTTC | CASSLAGQGKYEQYF
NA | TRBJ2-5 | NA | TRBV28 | TGTGCCAGCAGTTACGCGGGGCCCCAAGAGACCCAGTACTTC | CASSYAGPQETQYF
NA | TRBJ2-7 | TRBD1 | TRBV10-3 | TGTGCCATCAGTGGACAGGGCTCCTACGAGCAGTACTTC | CAISGQGSYEQYF
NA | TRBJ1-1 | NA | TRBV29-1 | TGCAGCGCCCGTAGGACAACGAACACTGAAGCTTTCTTT | CSARRTTNTEAFF
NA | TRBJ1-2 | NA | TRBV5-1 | TGCGCCAGCAGCTTGTACGTGGGCAGGGCGGCTGGCTACACCTTC | CASSLYVGRAAGYTF
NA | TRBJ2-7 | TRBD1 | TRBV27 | TGTGCCAGCAGCAGCCGGATGTACGGACAGGGGGCGTACGAGCAGTACTTC | CASSSRMYGQGAYEQYF
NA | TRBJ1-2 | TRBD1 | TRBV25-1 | TGTGCCAGCAGTGCCGGGGGACAGGGGCGGCGGGGCTACACCTTC | CASSAGGQGRRGYTF
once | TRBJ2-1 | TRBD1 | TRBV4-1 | TGCGCCAGCAGCCAAGTACAGGGGTCCAATGAGCAGTTCTTC | CASSQVQGSNEQFF
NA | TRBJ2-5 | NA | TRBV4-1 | TGCGCCAGCAGCCAAGTTTCGCTAGAAGAGACCCAGTACTTC | CASSQVSLEETQYF
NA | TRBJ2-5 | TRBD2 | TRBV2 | TGTGCCAGCAAGGGGACTAGCGGGGGGGCCGGTATAGTAGAGACCCAGTACTTC | CASKGTSGGAGIVETQYF
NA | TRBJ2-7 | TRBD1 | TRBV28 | TGTGCCAGCAGTTTATCGGCAGGGGGCTCCTACGAGCAGTACTTC | CASSLSAGGSYEQYF
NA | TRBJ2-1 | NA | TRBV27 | TGTGCCAGCCGAGTGGGGACTTTTTCCTACAATGAGCAGTTCTTC | CASRVGTFSYNEQFF
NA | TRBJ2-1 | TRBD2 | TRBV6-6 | TGTGCCAGCAGTCTGAGCGGGGGGGGTAATGAGCAGTTCTTC | CASSLSGGGNEQFF
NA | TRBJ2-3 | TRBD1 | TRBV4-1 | TGCGCCAGCAGCCAGATGACAGGGATCACAGATACGCAGTATTTT | CASSQMTGITDTQYF
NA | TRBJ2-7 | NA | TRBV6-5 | TGTGCCAGCAGTTTCTCTACAGTTCGCTCCTACGAGCAGTACTTC | CASSFSTVRSYEQYF
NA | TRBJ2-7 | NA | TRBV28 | TGTGCCAGCAGTTTAGATCTTACCGGGCAGTACTTC | CASSLDLTGQYF
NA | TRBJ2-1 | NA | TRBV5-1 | TGCGCCAGCAGCTTGAGTGCGGCTAGCGTCTACAATGAGCAGTTCTTC | CASSLSAASVYNEQFF
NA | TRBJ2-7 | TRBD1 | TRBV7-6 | TGTGCCAGCAGCTCGGGACCCAGGACAGGGAACTACGAGCAGTACTTC | CASSSGPRTGNYEQYF
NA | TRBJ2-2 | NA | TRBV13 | TGTGCCAGCAGCTTCTGGAGAGGGGAGCTGTTTTTT | CASSFWRGELFF
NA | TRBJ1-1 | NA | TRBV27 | TGTGCCAGCAGTTTATCGGCCCAATCCTGGACTGAAGCTTTCTTT | CASSLSAQSWTEAFF
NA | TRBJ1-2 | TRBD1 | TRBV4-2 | TGTGCCAGCAGCCAAGGAGGGGGCGCTAACTATGGCTACACCTTC | CASSQGGGANYGYTF
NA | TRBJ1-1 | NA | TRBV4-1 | TGCGCCAGCAGCCAAGATTCAGGGAACACTGAAGCTTTCTTT | CASSQDSGNTEAFF
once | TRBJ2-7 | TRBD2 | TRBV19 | TGTGCCAGTAGTATAGGACTAGCGGGAGTTAACGAGCAGTACTTC | CASSIGLAGVNEQYF
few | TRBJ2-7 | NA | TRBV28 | TGTGCCAGCAGCGGAGCAGGGGTCTTCTACGAGCAGTACTTC | CASSGAGVFYEQYF
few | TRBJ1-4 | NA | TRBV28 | TGTGCCAGCACCGGAAGCGTCGAGGAAAAACTGTTTTTT | CASTGSVEEKLFF
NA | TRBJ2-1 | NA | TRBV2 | TGTGCCAGCAGAAGAGGCGGAACCTCCTACAATGAGCAGTTCTTC | CASRRGGTSYNEQFF
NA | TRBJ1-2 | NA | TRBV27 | TGTGCCAGCAGTTTCCCGGGTGGGGGCTACACCTTC | CASSFPGGGYTF
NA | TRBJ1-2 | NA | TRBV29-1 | TGCAGCGTTGGGGAGGGTTCCCCCAACTATGGCTACACCTTC | CSVGEGSPNYGYTF
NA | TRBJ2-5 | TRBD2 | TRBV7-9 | TGTGCCAGCAGCAAGAGCACCCTGTCGGGAGGGGGGGACTTC | CASSKSTLSGGGDF
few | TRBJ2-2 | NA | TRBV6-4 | TGTGCCAGCAGTCCTTCGGAGGAGACCGGGGAGCTGTTTTTT | CASSPSEETGELFF
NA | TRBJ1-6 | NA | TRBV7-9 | TGTGCCAGCAGCTTTAGTAGCGGGGGGTATAATTCACCCCTCCACTTT | CASSFSSGGYNSPLHF